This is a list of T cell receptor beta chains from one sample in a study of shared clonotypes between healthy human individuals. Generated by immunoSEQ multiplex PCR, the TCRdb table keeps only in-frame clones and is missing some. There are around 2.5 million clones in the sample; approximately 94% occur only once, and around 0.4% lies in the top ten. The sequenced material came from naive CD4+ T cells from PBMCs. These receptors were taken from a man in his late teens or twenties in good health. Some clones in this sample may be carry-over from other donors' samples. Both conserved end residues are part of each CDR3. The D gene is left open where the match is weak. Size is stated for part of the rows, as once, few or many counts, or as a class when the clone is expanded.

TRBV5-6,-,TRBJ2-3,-,TGTGCCAGCAGCTCCCTTGGTAGCACAGATACGCAGTATTTT,CASSSLGSTDTQYF
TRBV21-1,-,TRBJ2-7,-,TGTGCCAGCAGCAAAGATCGTGAGGAGATGAGCTCCTACGAGCAGTACTTC,CASSKDREEMSSYEQYF
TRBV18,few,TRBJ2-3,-,TGTGCCAGCTCACCTAGCACAGATACGCAGTATTTT,CASSPSTDTQYF
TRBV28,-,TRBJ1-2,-,TGTGCCAGCAGTCCCCCACCCCTCTTCGACGGCTATGGCTACACCTTC,CASSPPPLFDGYGYTF
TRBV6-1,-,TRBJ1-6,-,TGTGCCAGCGTTTCAGGGGATGGGTCACCCCTCCACTTT,CASVSGDGSPLHF
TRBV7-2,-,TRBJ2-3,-,TGTGCCAGCAGCTTAGCCTCACGGCTCACAGATACGCAGTATTTT,CASSLASRLTDTQYF
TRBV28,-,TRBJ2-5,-,TGTGCCAGCAGTACACTAGGGGAGACCCAGTACTTC,CASSTLGETQYF
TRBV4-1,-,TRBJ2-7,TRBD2,TGCGCCAGCAGCTCCGACTTAGCGGGAGGGTCTTCAAGCTCCTACGAGCAGTACTTC,CASSSDLAGGSSSSYEQYF
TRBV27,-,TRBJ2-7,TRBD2,TGTGCCAGCAGCCAAACAATGGGGCGGGAGCCTGACTTC,CASSQTMGREPDF
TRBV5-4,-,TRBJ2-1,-,TGTGCCAGCAGCTTGGTAGGGGGTCCCGACAATGAGCAGTTCTTC,CASSLVGGPDNEQFF
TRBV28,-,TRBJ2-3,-,TGTGCCACCCAACCGGAGCAGTACACAGATACGCAGTATTTT,CATQPEQYTDTQYF
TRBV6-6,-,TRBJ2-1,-,TGTGCCAGCAGTTACGGTAGCCGGAATGAGCAGTTCTTC,CASSYGSRNEQFF
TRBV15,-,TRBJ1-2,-,TGTGCCACCAGCAGAGATCGGCGAGCGCCGGGCTACACCTTC,CATSRDRRAPGYTF
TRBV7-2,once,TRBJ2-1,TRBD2,TGTGCCAGCAGCCTGCGGGGGGGCAATGAGCAGTTCTTC,CASSLRGGNEQFF
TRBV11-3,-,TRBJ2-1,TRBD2,TGTGCCAGCAGCTATTCCGGGACTAGCAATGAGCAGTTCTTC,CASSYSGTSNEQFF
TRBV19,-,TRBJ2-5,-,TGTGCCAGTAGTATTCTCGGACGGGGGCGGGAGACCCAGTACTTC,CASSILGRGRETQYF
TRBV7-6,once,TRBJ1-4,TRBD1,TGTGCCAGCAGCCTGGACAGGGCCCCCGAAAAACTGTTTTTT,CASSLDRAPEKLFF
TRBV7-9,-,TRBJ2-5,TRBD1,TGTGCCAGCAGCCGACTGAGGGGGCCCCCTGGGGAGACCCAGTACTTC,CASSRLRGPPGETQYF
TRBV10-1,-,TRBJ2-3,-,TGCGCCAGCAGTGCCACCAGGGGAACCGATACGCAGTATTTT,CASSATRGTDTQYF
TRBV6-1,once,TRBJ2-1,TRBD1,TGTGCCAGCAGTCGGACAGGGGGCTACAATGAGCAGTTCTTC,CASSRTGGYNEQFF
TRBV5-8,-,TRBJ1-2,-,TGTGCCAGCAGCTACTGGACTGCTAACTATGGCTACACCTTC,CASSYWTANYGYTF
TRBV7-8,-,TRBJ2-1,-,TGTGCCAGCAGCCGAGGACTATTCTACAATGAGCAGTTCTTC,CASSRGLFYNEQFF
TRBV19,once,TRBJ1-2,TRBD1,TGTGCCAGTAGTGGGAGGACAGGGGGCGACTATGGCTACACCTTC,CASSGRTGGDYGYTF
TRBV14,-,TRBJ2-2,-,TGTGCCAGCAGCCAAGTGCGGGCCGGGGAGCTGTTTTTT,CASSQVRAGELFF
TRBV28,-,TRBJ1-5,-,TGTGCCAGCATCAGAAAGTCGGTCGTCTATAGCAATCAGCCCCAGCATTTT,CASIRKSVVYSNQPQHF
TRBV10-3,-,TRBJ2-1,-,TGTGCCAGTGGGACGATTTCCTACAATGAGCAGTTCTTC,CASGTISYNEQFF
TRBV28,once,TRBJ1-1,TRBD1,TGTGCCAGCGGCATTCGGGACAGGGGGAACACTGAAGCTTTCTTT,CASGIRDRGNTEAFF
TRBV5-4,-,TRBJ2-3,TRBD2,TGTGCCAGCAGCTTGTTCTCTCTGGTCCTAGCGGGGGCAGATACGCAGTATTTT,CASSLFSLVLAGADTQYF
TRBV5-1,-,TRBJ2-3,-,TGCGCCAGCAGCTCCTTAATGACAGATACGCAGTATTTT,CASSSLMTDTQYF
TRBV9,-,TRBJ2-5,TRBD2,TGTGCCAGCAGCGACGGACTAGCGGGAGAGACCCAGTACTTC,CASSDGLAGETQYF
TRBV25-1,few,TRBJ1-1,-,TGTGCCAGCAGTGTAGGGAGGGGAGGATCTTTCTTT,CASSVGRGGSFF
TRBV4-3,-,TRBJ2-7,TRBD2,TGCGCCAGCAGCCCGGGACTAGCGGTTCTGAGCTCCTACGAGCAGTACTTC,CASSPGLAVLSSYEQYF
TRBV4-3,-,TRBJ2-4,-,TGCGCCAGCAGCCATGTCGGGGGAGCCAAAAACATTCAGTACTTC,CASSHVGGAKNIQYF
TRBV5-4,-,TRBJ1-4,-,TGTGCCAGCAGCTTGGGGTCCGGGTTGGGGGAAAAACTGTTTTTT,CASSLGSGLGEKLFF
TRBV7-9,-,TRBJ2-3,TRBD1,TGTGCCAGCAGCTTAGGACAGGGGGCCGGAGATACGCAGTATTTT,CASSLGQGAGDTQYF
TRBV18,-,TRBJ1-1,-,TGTGCCAGCTCACCTACGTCCTCGGAAACTGAAGCTTTCTTT,CASSPTSSETEAFF
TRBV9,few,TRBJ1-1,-,TGTGCCAGCAGCGTAGACGGGATGAACACTGAAGCTTTCTTT,CASSVDGMNTEAFF
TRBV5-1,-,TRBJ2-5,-,TGCGCCAGCAGCTTGGAGGCGGGTATCTGGGAGACCCAGTACTTC,CASSLEAGIWETQYF
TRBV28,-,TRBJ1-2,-,TGTGCCAGCAGATTACCTGGGGTATTCTATGGCTACACCTTC,CASRLPGVFYGYTF
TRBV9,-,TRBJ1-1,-,TGTGCCAGCAGCGTAGACCACAGGATGAACACTGAAGCTTTCTTT,CASSVDHRMNTEAFF
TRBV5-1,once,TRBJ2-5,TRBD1,TGCGCCAGCAGCTTGTCGGACAGGGAAGAGACCCAGTACTTC,CASSLSDREETQYF
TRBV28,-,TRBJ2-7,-,TGTGCCAGCAGTCCTAACAGGGCCGCAGTTTACGAGCAGTACTTC,CASSPNRAAVYEQYF
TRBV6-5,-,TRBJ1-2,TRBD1,TGTGCCAGCAGTCGGGACAGGGGGCCCGGCGGCTACACCTTC,CASSRDRGPGGYTF
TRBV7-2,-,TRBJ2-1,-,TGTGCCAGCAGCCAGCTGACAGGAGGGAATGAGCAGTTCTTC,CASSQLTGGNEQFF
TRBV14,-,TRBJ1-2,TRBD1,TGTGCCAGCAGCCCCAGGGGGGGGAGCCGGGACCTCGCTAACTATGGCTACACCTTC,CASSPRGGSRDLANYGYTF
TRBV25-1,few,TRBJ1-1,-,TGTGCCAGCAGTGATTATAAGGACACTGAAGCTTTCTTT,CASSDYKDTEAFF
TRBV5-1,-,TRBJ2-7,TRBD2,TGCGCCAGCAGCTTGGCTAGCGGCCACTACGAGCAGTACTTC,CASSLASGHYEQYF
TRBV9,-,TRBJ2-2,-,TGTGCCAGCAGCGCGCGATCGAACACCGGGGAGCTGTTTTTT,CASSARSNTGELFF
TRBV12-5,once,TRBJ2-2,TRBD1,TGTGCTAGTGGTTTTGGCAGCCCTGAGGGGGCATTGACCGGGGAGCTGTTTTTT,CASGFGSPEGALTGELFF